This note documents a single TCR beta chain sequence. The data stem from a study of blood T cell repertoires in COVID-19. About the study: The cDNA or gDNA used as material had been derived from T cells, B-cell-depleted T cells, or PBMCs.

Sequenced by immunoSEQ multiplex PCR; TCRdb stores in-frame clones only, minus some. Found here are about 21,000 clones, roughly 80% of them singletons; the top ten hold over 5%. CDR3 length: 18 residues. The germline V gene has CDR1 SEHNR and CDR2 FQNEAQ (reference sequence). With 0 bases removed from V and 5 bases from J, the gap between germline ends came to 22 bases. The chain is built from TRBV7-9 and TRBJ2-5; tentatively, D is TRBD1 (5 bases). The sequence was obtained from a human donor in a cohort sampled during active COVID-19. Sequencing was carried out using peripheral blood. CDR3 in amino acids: CASSLALGWGSSLETQYF. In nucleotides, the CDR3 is TGTGCCAGCAGCTTAGCGTTGGGTTGGGGCAGCTCTCTGGAGACCCAGTACTTC.